Below, 18 T cell receptor beta chains from the same sample are listed, as sequenced in a study of cytomegalovirus exposure and HLA in healthy donors. 60 Vbeta and 13 Jbeta primers were used in PCR. Some clones are missing from TCRdb's copy, which holds only in-frame ones; the method was immunoSEQ multiplex PCR. The sample records roughly 120,000 clones, roughly 79% being singletons. Source material: PBMCs. The receptor set was obtained from a woman in her twenties or thirties in good health and CMV-seronegative.

This chain links TRBV7-2 with TRBJ1-3, with 8 positions matching TRBD1. Per germline, CDR1 SGHTA and CDR2 FQGNSA. The CDR3 is 17 amino acids. Losses at the gene ends were 2 bases for V and 0 bases for J; bases not matched to a gene: 6. CDR3 loop: CASSLTGGQNSGNTIYF. CDR3 nucleotide sequence: TGTGCCAGCAGCTTAACAGGGGGGCAAAACTCTGGAAACACCATATATTTT.

This chain links TRBV27 with TRBJ2-3; 10 bases are shared with TRBD1. This CDR3 spans 15 amino acids. The V gene end was trimmed by 8 bases and the J gene end by 2 bases; junction bases not matched to a gene: 7. The germline V gene has CDR1 MNHEY and CDR2 SMNVEV (reference sequence). The CDR3 sequence is CASGTRQGATDTQYF. As DNA, the CDR3 is TGTGCCAGCGGGACTCGACAGGGGGCCACAGATACGCAGTATTTT.

The V and J genes are TRBV5-1 and TRBJ2-3; a possible D gene is TRBD2 (6 bases). The CDR3 extends over 16 amino acids. The V gene lost 4 bases and the J gene lost 1 base, with 16 bases spanning the gap. The germline gives CDR1 SGHRS, CDR2 YFSETQ. CDR3 DNA sequence: TGCGCCAGCAGCATTGGTCGCGGGAAAGGCACAGATACGCAGTATTTT. Its protein is CASSIGRGKGTDTQYF.

The chain uses TRBV6-5 and TRBJ1-4; TRBD1 is a possible D gene (5 bases). Germline V gene data show CDR1 as MNHEY and CDR2 as SVGAGI. The CDR3 covers 14 residues. Trimming stripped 4 bases from V and 6 bases from J, with 12 bases between. DNA for the CDR3: TGTGCCAGCAGTTCTAATGGGGCTTATGAAAAACTGTTTTTT. Translating it yields CASSSNGAYEKLFF.

This clone has only one observation. V gene TRBV19 combines with J gene TRBJ2-3, with 10 bases identical to TRBD1. Germline V gives CDR1 LNHDA, CDR2 SQIVND (reference sequence). The trim removed 9 bases at V and 4 bases at J, leaving 4 bases unmatched. The CDR3 is 13 residues long. The DNA of the CDR3 is TGTGCCAGCGGGACAGGGGAGGCAGATACGCAGTATTTT. Encoded protein: CASGTGEADTQYF.

The V call is TRBV5-1, the J call TRBJ2-1, with D perhaps matching TRBD1 (6 bases). V dropped 2 bases and J dropped 1 base, with 10 bases sitting between them. Per germline, CDR1 SGHRS and CDR2 YFSETQ. The CDR3 extends over 15 amino acids. The CDR3 reads CASSFGTPSYNEQFF. CDR3 sequence (DNA): TGCGCCAGCAGCTTCGGGACACCGTCCTACAATGAGCAGTTCTTC. The variable domain in full, completed from reference TRBV5-1 and TRBJ2-1, reads KAGVTQTPRYLIKTRGQQVTLSCSPISGHRSVSWYQQTPGQGLQFLFEYFSETQRNKGNFPGRFSGRQFSNSRSEMNVSTLELGDSALYLCASSFGTPSYNEQFFGPGTRLTVL.

The sample holds one count of this clone. V gene TRBV5-5 combines with J gene TRBJ2-1; TRBD1 might be the D (5 bases). This CDR3 region has 14 residues. CDR1 is SGHKS, CDR2 YYEKEE, per germline (reference sequence). Trimming cost V 0 bases and J 8 bases, with 12 bases left between them. The CDR3 nucleotides are TGTGCCAGCAGCTTGGTCCTCAGGGTCTATGAGCAGTTCTTC. It codes for CASSLVLRVYEQFF. The complete variable domain, with remaining parts taken from reference TRBV5-5 and TRBJ2-1, reads DAGVTQSPTHLIKTRGQQVTLRCSPISGHKSVSWYQQVLGQGPQFIFQYYEKEERGRGNFPDRFSARQFPNYSSELNVNALLLGDSALYLCASSLVLRVYEQFFGPGTRLTVL.

This chain connects TRBV27 to TRBJ2-6, with 8 bases fitting TRBD1. The J segment lost 1 base and the V segment lost 5 bases, leaving 4 bases of the junction unmatched. The germline gives CDR1 MNHEY, CDR2 SMNVEV (reference sequence). The length of the CDR3 is 16 residues. CDR3 sequence: CASSIRTGSGANVLTF. The CDR3 DNA reads TGTGCCAGCAGTATTAGGACAGGGTCTGGGGCCAACGTCCTGACTTTC.

CDR3 sequence: CSVGIGGGNQPQHF. The CDR3 DNA reads as TGCAGCGTTGGGATAGGGGGAGGCAATCAGCCCCAGCATTTT. V and J are TRBV29-1 and TRBJ1-5; the D gene is possibly TRBD1 (6 bases). Per the germline V gene, CDR1 is SQVTM and CDR2 is ANQGSEA. The CDR3 has 14 residues. With 4 bases removed from V and 2 bases from J, the gap between germline ends came to 12 bases.

The V gene is TRBV28, the J gene TRBJ2-1; a weak D match, TRBD2 (6 bases). The V end lost 3 bases, the J end lost 3 bases, and 6 bases lay between the germline ends. Looked up from germline, CDR1 is MDHEN and CDR2 is SYDVKM. The CDR3 consists of 13 residues. CDR3 in amino acids: CASSLTSYNEQFF. The CDR3 DNA follows: TGTGCCAGCAGTTTGACTAGCTACAATGAGCAGTTCTTC.

The chain recombines TRBV5-4 with TRBJ1-1, with D tentatively TRBD1 (6 bases). The germline V gene encodes CDR1 SGHNT and CDR2 YYREEE (reference sequence). The V end lost 0 bases, the J end lost 1 base, and 16 bases lay between the germline ends. The CDR3 consists of 17 residues. CDR3 nucleotides: TGTGCCAGCAGCTTGGGCGGAGCTTGGGGGCAGAACACTGAAGCTTTCTTT. This sequence encodes CASSLGGAWGQNTEAFF. Combining the CDR3 with reference TRBV5-4 and TRBJ1-1 gives the whole variable domain ETGVTQSPTHLIKTRGQQVTLRCSSQSGHNTVSWYQQALGQGPQFIFQYYREEENGRGNFPPRFSGLQFPNYSSELNVNALELDDSALYLCASSLGGAWGQNTEAFFGQGTRLTVV.

CDR3 protein: CASSKAEDLGGMTEAFF. DNA of the CDR3: TGTGCCAGCAGCAAAGCCGAAGACCTTGGGGGGATGACTGAAGCTTTCTTT. The chain has TRBV21-1 and TRBJ1-1. TRBV21-1 is given as a pseudogene. This CDR3 contains 17 residues.

The chain is built from TRBV7-6 and TRBJ2-1; 9 bases are shared with TRBD2. CDR3 size: 18 residues. CDR1 is SGHVS and CDR2 is FNYEAQ in the germline V gene. Germline trimming cut 0 bases from V and 4 bases from J; bases unmatched to any gene: 10. The CDR3, as DNA: TGTGCCAGCAGCTTAGCGAATTTTTGGCGGGAGGGTTACAATGAGCAGTTCTTC. Translation gives CASSLANFWREGYNEQFF.

J is TRBJ2-3 and V is TRBV10-3, with a weak D call TRBD1 (5 bases). There are 14 residues in the CDR3. CDR1 and CDR2 (germline): ENHRY, SYGVKD. The V gene lost 0 bases and the J gene lost 10 bases, with 14 bases spanning the gap. CDR3 bases: TGTGCCATCAGTGAGTCTCAGGGAACAGGCTCGCAGTATTTT. Translating gives CAISESQGTGSQYF.

The V and J genes are TRBV28 and TRBJ2-2, with 11 bases lining up with TRBD1. Per the germline V gene, CDR1 is MDHEN and CDR2 is SYDVKM. V gave up 7 bases and J gave up 6 bases; unmatched junction bases: 4. The CDR3 totals 14 residues. The CDR3 nucleotides read TGTGCCAGCATTCCGGGACAGGGGGCCGGGGAGCTGTTTTTT. Translating gives CASIPGQGAGELFF.

The rearrangement links TRBV6-5 to TRBJ1-1; D may be TRBD1 (6 bases). The CDR3 runs 15 residues. The germline gives CDR1 MNHEY, CDR2 SVGAGI. Trimming stripped 6 bases from V and 0 bases from J, with 14 bases between. In DNA, the CDR3 is TGTGCCAGCAGACCCGGGACATACATGAACACTGAAGCTTTCTTT. It codes for CASRPGTYMNTEAFF.

The chain is built from TRBV7-9 and TRBJ2-7; 7 bases are a match to TRBD1. Germline loops: CDR1 SEHNR, CDR2 FQNEAQ (reference sequence). J lost 5 bases, V lost 3 bases, and 1 base had no gene match. The CDR3 covers 12 residues. The CDR3 protein is CASSFTGDEQYF. CDR3 DNA sequence: TGTGCCAGCAGCTTTACAGGGGACGAGCAGTACTTC. The full variable domain, in which reference TRBV7-9 and TRBJ2-7 provide the parts outside the CDR3, is DTGVSQNPRHKITKRGQNVTFRCDPISEHNRLYWYRQTLGQGPEFLTYFQNEAQLEKSRLLSDRFSAERPKGSFSTLEIQRTEQGDSAMYLCASSFTGDEQYFGPGTRLTVT.

The chain uses TRBV2 and TRBJ2-7; 9 nucleotides agree with TRBD2. The CDR3 runs 16 residues. Germline CDR1 and CDR2: SNHLY and FYNNEI. V lost 5 bases, J lost 0 bases, and 8 bases stayed unmatched. The CDR3 loop reads CASSPRTSVSSYEQYF. Written as DNA, the CDR3 is TGTGCCAGCAGTCCCCGGACTAGCGTAAGCTCCTACGAGCAGTACTTC.